This paragraph covers one TCR beta chain sequence. Its target is unknown. This CDR3 has 13 amino acids. Germline CDR1 reads ENHRY; CDR2 reads SYGVKD. The V and J ends lost 4 bases and 5 bases respectively, with 11 bases between them. This sample is part of a study of shared clonotypes between healthy human individuals. General study results and limits: Donor scarcity curtailed the genetic and exposure-history diversity represented herein. Clonotypes not shared had lower generation probabilities than those common to all four donors.

Researchers divided each subset's genomic DNA evenly across several immunoSEQ plates. The DNA input per sorted-subset replicate PCR was about 220 ng, corresponding to 30,000 or so T cell genomes. Method: immunoSEQ multiplex PCR; TCRdb's copy keeps in-frame clones and lacks some. The sample contains 2 million to 2.5 million clones, around 90% of which appear only once. Material: naive CD4+ T cells from PBMCs. The subset here: CD45RA+ positively selected. The source of this sequence is a man aged 18 to 29 in good health. Some clones in this sample may be carry-over from other donors' samples. This sequence joins TRBV10-3 and TRBJ1-1; the D is unclear. The DNA of the CDR3 is TGTGCCATCAGTGCGGCGTTTGGAACTGAAGCTTTCTTT. Protein sequence: CAISAAFGTEAFF.